One sample yielded the 26 T cell receptor beta chains listed below, sequenced in a study of Tregs in tolerant kidney transplant recipients. Using immunoSEQ multiplex PCR, the repertoire was profiled, and TCRdb retains in-frame clones only, with some absent. The sample contains tens of thousands of clones, roughly 91% of which appear only once. Recipients received nonmyeloablative bone marrow transplants from related graft donors, with transient mixed chimerism. This sample comprised CD4+ T cells from blood (PBMCs), obtained 24 months after the transplant. These receptors came from a human patient who received a combined kidney and bone marrow transplant. These T cells may partly come from the graft donor.

The chain recombines TRBV5-4 with TRBJ2-7, with 7 bases matching TRBD1. Germline V lookup: CDR1 SGHNT, CDR2 YYREEE (reference sequence). The CDR3 covers 15 residues. V was clipped by 3 bases and J by 0 bases; unmatched bases: 6. Written as DNA, the CDR3 is TGTGCCAGCAGCTACGGACAGGTTCCCTCCTACGAGCAGTACTTC. Protein sequence: CASSYGQVPSYEQYF.

The chain carries TRBV5-4 and TRBJ2-3; 7 positions match TRBD1. The CDR3 has 13 residues. Germline V gene sequence: CDR1 SGHNT, CDR2 YYREEE (reference sequence). V was clipped by 4 bases and J by 1 base; unmatched bases: 0. The CDR3 loop is CASSTGGTDTQYF. The DNA of the CDR3 is TGTGCCAGCAGCACAGGGGGCACAGATACGCAGTATTTT.

The chain couples TRBV9 to TRBJ2-5, with 10 nucleotides matching TRBD2. Trimming took 3 bases from V and 1 from J; bases not matched to a gene: 0. The CDR3 is 14 amino acids. The germline gives CDR1 SGDLS, CDR2 YYNGEE. CDR3 residues: CASSASGGQETQYF. DNA of the CDR3: TGTGCCAGCAGCGCTAGCGGGGGCCAAGAGACCCAGTACTTC.

This clone occurred once. The chain joins TRBV29-1 to TRBJ2-2; a weak D match, TRBD1 (5 bases). There are 11 residues in the CDR3. Germline-derived CDR1 and CDR2 are SQVTM and ANQGSEA. V gave up 7 bases and J gave up 5 bases, with 8 bases separating them. CDR3 sequence (DNA): TGCAGCGCCAGGGTTACCGGGGAGCTGTTTTTT. Amino acids: CSARVTGELFF.

The rearrangement uses TRBV19 and TRBJ1-1, with unresolved D. The CDR3 runs to 14 residues. The V end lost 3 bases, the J end lost 0 bases, and 8 bases lay between the germline ends. Germline loops: CDR1 LNHDA, CDR2 SQIVND (reference sequence). CDR3 sequence: CASSILQLNTEAFF. CDR3 sequence (DNA): TGTGCCAGTAGTATTCTACAGTTGAACACTGAAGCTTTCTTT.

V gene TRBV28 combines with J gene TRBJ2-4; 7 bases match TRBD1. The CDR3 sequence is 16 residues long. V lost 6 bases and J lost 3; bases outside the gene matches: 11. CDR1 is MDHEN, CDR2 SYDVKM, per germline. The CDR3, as DNA: TGTGCCAGCAGCCCTCACTTATCAGGGGGCAAAAACATTCAGTACTTC. It yields the protein CASSPHLSGGKNIQYF. The variable domain in full, with the rest retrieved from reference TRBV28 and TRBJ2-4, is DVKVTQSSRYLVKRTGEKVFLECVQDMDHENMFWYRQDPGLGLRLIYFSYDVKMKEKGDIPEGYSVSREKKERFSLILESASTNQTSMYLCASSPHLSGGKNIQYFGAGTRLSVL.

Notes on this clone: Other DNA sequences of this sample code for an identical CDR3. The rearrangement links TRBV28 to TRBJ1-6; 9 bases are shared with TRBD1. Germline loops: CDR1 MDHEN, CDR2 SYDVKM. The CDR3 totals 15 residues. The ends lost 2 bases at V and 10 bases at J; junction bases unmatched: 6. CDR3 region: CASSLGDRVGSPLHF. In DNA, the CDR3 is TGTGCCAGCAGTTTAGGGGACAGGGTAGGGTCACCCCTCCACTTT.

CDR3 DNA sequence: TGTGCCAGCAGCCAAATGGGCCGAAGCTATGGCTACACCTTC. Protein product: CASSQMGRSYGYTF. The chain carries TRBV4-2 and TRBJ1-2; D uncertain. Germline CDR1 reads LGHNA; CDR2 reads YNFKEQ. This CDR3 is 14 amino acids long. V was pared by 2 bases and J by 4 bases, with 11 bases between.

J is TRBJ2-1 and V is TRBV19; the match to TRBD1 covers 7 bases. The V gene end was trimmed by 1 base and the J gene end by 6 bases; junction bases not matched to a gene: 6. Germline-derived CDR1 and CDR2 are LNHDA and SQIVND (reference sequence). The CDR3 extends over 15 amino acids. CDR3 nucleotides: TGTGCCAGTAGTATAGTGGGACAGCTTTTCAATGAGCAGTTCTTC. Translating it yields CASSIVGQLFNEQFF.

This chain uses TRBV7-8 with TRBJ1-5; tentatively, D is TRBD1 (6 bases). V dropped 5 bases and J dropped 3 bases, with 14 bases sitting between them. The CDR3 consists of 15 residues. CDR1 SGHVS and CDR2 FQNEAQ come from the germline V gene. The CDR3 reads CASSPDRITNQPQHF. DNA of the CDR3: TGTGCCAGCAGCCCAGACAGGATCACCAATCAGCCCCAGCATTTT.

This chain uses TRBV6-5 with TRBJ2-5; 8 bases are a match to TRBD1. Germline V lookup: CDR1 MNHEY, CDR2 SVGAGI. The length of the CDR3 is 14 residues. V lost 5 bases to trimming and J lost 5 bases; unmatched junction nucleotides: 7. This chain's CDR3 is CASSRTGNGETQYF. The CDR3 coding sequence is TGTGCCAGCAGTCGGACAGGGAATGGGGAGACCCAGTACTTC.

This clone occurred a few times. This sequence joins TRBV11-3 and TRBJ2-3, with no clear D. The CDR3 contains 15 residues. Germline V gives CDR1 SGHNT, CDR2 YENEEA. The V gene lost 1 base and the J gene lost 0 bases, with 8 bases spanning the gap. CDR3 in amino acids: CASSLVAASTDTQYF. The CDR3 region has the DNA TGTGCCAGCAGCTTAGTAGCTGCTAGCACAGATACGCAGTATTTT.

J is TRBJ2-1 and V is TRBV29-1; TRBD1 matches at 8 bases. The CDR3 is made up of 12 amino acids. The germline gives CDR1 SQVTM, CDR2 ANQGSEA. With V trimmed by 7 bases and J by 7 bases, 6 bases remained unmatched. CDR3 protein: CSAGGILNEQFF. The CDR3 DNA reads as TGCAGCGCAGGGGGCATTTTAAATGAGCAGTTCTTC.

V gene TRBV19 combines with J gene TRBJ2-3; D might be TRBD2 (6 bases). The CDR3 spans 15 residues. Germline lookup yields CDR1 LNHDA and CDR2 SQIVND (reference sequence). The V end lost 2 bases, the J end lost 5 bases, and 14 bases lay between the germline ends. The CDR3 DNA follows: TGTGCCAGTAGTATAAGGACGGGAGCGGAAGATACGCAGTATTTT. Amino acid sequence: CASSIRTGAEDTQYF.

The V and J genes are TRBV11-3 and TRBJ2-2; 13 positions match TRBD2. CDR3 length: 17 amino acids. With V trimmed by 7 bases and J by 5 bases, 10 bases remained unmatched. Germline lookup yields CDR1 SGHNT and CDR2 YENEEA. Here the CDR3 reads CASNLGLAGVGTGELFF. CDR3 nucleotides: TGTGCCAGCAACCTTGGACTAGCGGGAGTTGGAACCGGGGAGCTGTTTTTT.

The J gene is TRBJ1-6, the V gene TRBV30, with 8 bases matching TRBD1. This CDR3 region has 14 residues. The germline CDR1 and CDR2 sequences are GTSNPN and SVGIG (reference sequence). Losses at the gene ends were 7 bases for V and 14 bases for J; bases not matched to a gene: 16. The CDR3, as DNA: TGTGCCTCCGTCACCAGGGGGCGTAGCCTCACCCTCCACTTT. Its translation is CASVTRGRSLTLHF.

The chain uses TRBV2 and TRBJ2-1; TRBD2 agrees at 8 bases. Germline V CDR1 and CDR2: SNHLY, FYNNEI. The CDR3 has 16 residues. The junction had 15 bases not matched to a gene; V was cut back by 6 bases and J by 8 bases. The CDR3 coding sequence is TGTGCCAGCAGCTCATTATCCGGGGGGGCCGGGGATGAGCAGTTCTTC. Translation: CASSSLSGGAGDEQFF.

The chain joins TRBV7-9 to TRBJ2-7; 10 positions match TRBD1. The CDR3 extends over 14 amino acids. J gave up 4 bases and V 3 bases, and 3 bases lay outside the gene matches. From germline, CDR1 is SEHNR and CDR2 FQNEAQ (reference sequence). The CDR3 protein is CASSLGGQGYEQYF. The CDR3 DNA sequence: TGTGCCAGCAGCTTGGGGGGACAGGGGTACGAGCAGTACTTC.

V and J are TRBV19 and TRBJ1-3; D is uncertain. Deletions cut 3 bases from V and 3 bases from J, with 9 bases between. CDR3 length equals 14 residues. CDR1 is LNHDA, CDR2 SQIVND, per germline (reference sequence). As DNA, the CDR3 is TGTGCCAGTAGTATTATCCTAAGTGGAAACACCATATATTTT. Amino acids: CASSIILSGNTIYF.

The rearrangement joins TRBV2 to TRBJ1-2; 10 bases fit TRBD1. The CDR3 has 14 amino acids. The germline gives CDR1 SNHLY, CDR2 FYNNEI. With 4 bases clipped from V and 7 bases from J, the junction kept 6 bases outside the gene matches. CDR3 sequence: CASSGDRGPGGYTF. The CDR3 bases are TGTGCCAGCAGTGGAGACAGGGGGCCGGGTGGCTACACCTTC.

V is TRBV7-2 and J is TRBJ1-5; 8 bases map to TRBD1. In germline, CDR1 is SGHTA, CDR2 FQGNSA. The J segment lost 10 bases and the V segment lost 5 bases, leaving 7 bases of the junction unmatched. The CDR3 has 13 residues. The CDR3 nucleotides are TGTGCCAGCAGCATAAGACAGGGGTTCCCCCAGCATTTT. This codes for CASSIRQGFPQHF.

The V gene is TRBV30, the J gene TRBJ1-3; D unclear. The CDR3 has 13 amino acids. The germline gives CDR1 GTSNPN, CDR2 SVGIG (reference sequence). With 3 bases removed from V and 4 bases from J, the gap between germline ends came to 10 bases. Here the CDR3 reads CAWRGLRGNTIYF. CDR3 bases: TGTGCCTGGAGAGGACTCAGGGGAAACACCATATATTTT.

Concerning this clone itself: One junction end does not reproduce the germline sequence, and a read error may be involved. The chain employs TRBV29-1 and TRBJ2-5, with D possibly TRBD2 on 5 matching bases. The CDR3 sequence is 11 residues long. Germline V gene sequence: CDR1 SQVTM, CDR2 ANQGSEA. CDR3 sequence (DNA): TGCAGCGTTGAAGTTGACTACCCTCCAGACTTC. Translated, it gives CSVEVDYPPDF.

V is TRBV5-6 and J is TRBJ1-1; D is undetermined. The V gene's germline CDR1 is SGHDT and CDR2 YYEEEE. The CDR3 has 14 residues. Trimming stripped 0 bases from V and 3 bases from J, with 9 bases between. The chain's CDR3 is CASSLDRGYTEAFF. CDR3 nucleotide sequence: TGTGCCAGCAGCTTGGATCGGGGATACACTGAAGCTTTCTTT. Looking up the rest from reference TRBV5-6 and TRBJ1-1 gives the full variable domain: DAGVTQSPTHLIKTRGQQVTLRCSPKSGHDTVSWYQQALGQGPQFIFQYYEEEERQRGNFPDRFSGHQFPNYSSELNVNALLLGDSALYLCASSLDRGYTEAFFGQGTRLTVV.

The chain links TRBV6-1 to TRBJ1-3, with D possibly being TRBD1 (6 bases). The germline V and J ends were trimmed by 5 bases and 3 bases, with 11 bases remaining between them. The CDR3 covers 14 residues. Germline-derived CDR1 and CDR2 are MNHNS and SASEGT. The DNA of the CDR3 is TGTGCCAGCAGTTCAGGGGCTGTTGGAAACACCATATATTTT. Amino acid sequence: CASSSGAVGNTIYF.

This clone occurred once. This sequence joins TRBV5-1 and TRBJ1-2; 10 nucleotides match TRBD1. The length of the CDR3 is 14 residues. V shed 4 bases and J 8 bases; nucleotides not matched to a gene: 8. The germline CDR1 and CDR2 sequences are SGHRS and YFSETQ. The CDR3 here is CASSRGTGEDGYTF. The CDR3 DNA reads TGCGCCAGCAGCAGGGGGACAGGGGAAGACGGCTACACCTTC.